The 19 T cell receptor beta chains in this list originate from one sample, sequenced in a study of T cells in localized non-small cell lung cancer. Method: immunoSEQ multiplex PCR; TCRdb's copy keeps in-frame clones and lacks some. The sample records 90,000 or so clones, about 87% being singletons. This specimen consisted of peripheral blood, obtained before any cancer treatment. The receptors shown here come from a man aged 40 to 69 with stage I squamous cell lung carcinoma.

This chain links TRBV20-1 with TRBJ1-2; D is possibly TRBD1 (5 bases). CDR3 length: 11 residues. From germline, CDR1 is DFQATT and CDR2 SNEGSKA (reference sequence). The ends were cut back, 3 bases at V and 14 bases at J, with 16 bases in the middle. CDR3 sequence reads: CSARGTVLGTF. The CDR3 nucleotides read TGCAGTGCTAGGGGGACGGTCCTAGGAACCTTC.

CDR3 in amino acids: CASSLRTSGGTTSYEQYF. CDR3 nucleotide sequence: TGCGCCAGCAGCCTCCGGACTAGCGGGGGGACCACATCCTACGAGCAGTACTTC. The V and J genes are TRBV5-1 and TRBJ2-7, with TRBD2 matching 14 bases. The CDR3 length is 18 residues. Germline lookup yields CDR1 SGHRS and CDR2 YFSETQ. The J segment lost 1 base and the V segment lost 4 bases, leaving 10 bases of the junction unmatched.

This rearrangement joins TRBV7-2 to TRBJ2-6; tentative D call: TRBD2 (6 bases). V dropped 8 bases and J dropped 1 base, with 12 bases sitting between them. Germline values: CDR1 SGHTA, CDR2 FQGNSA. This CDR3 spans 15 amino acids. This CDR3 is CASLNGGSGANVLTF. For the CDR3, the DNA is TGTGCCAGCCTAAACGGGGGATCTGGGGCCAACGTCCTGACTTTC.

Concerning this clone: Other DNA sequences in the same sample also yield this CDR3. V is TRBV5-1 and J is TRBJ2-5; D gene ambiguous. Looked up from germline, CDR1 is SGHRS and CDR2 is YFSETQ. This CDR3 has 14 amino acids. The germline V and J ends were trimmed by 0 bases and 1 base, with 7 bases remaining between them. The CDR3: CASSLAQTQETQYF. CDR3 DNA sequence: TGCGCCAGCAGCTTGGCTCAGACCCAAGAGACCCAGTACTTC.

The genes are TRBV6-5 and TRBJ1-4; TRBD1 aligns across 7 bases. CDR3 length: 14 residues. The germline V gene has CDR1 MNHEY and CDR2 SVGAGI. The J segment lost 8 bases and the V segment lost 6 bases, leaving 9 bases of the junction unmatched. CDR3 loop: CASSHVAGGEKLFF. The CDR3 nucleotides are TGTGCCAGCAGCCACGTAGCAGGGGGGGAAAAACTGTTTTTT.

The rearrangement joins TRBV19 to TRBJ2-1, with TRBD1 identical over 7 bases. CDR1 and CDR2 from the germline V gene are LNHDA and SQIVND (reference sequence). The CDR3 is 15 residues long. V lost 4 bases, J lost 5 bases, and 8 bases stayed unmatched. In DNA, the CDR3 is TGTGCCAGTAGTAGTCTCCGAGGGGGCAACAATGAGCAGTTCTTC. Encoded protein: CASSSLRGGNNEQFF. Together with reference TRBV19 and TRBJ2-1, the CDR3 gives the full variable domain: DGGITQSPKYLFRKEGQNVTLSCEQNLNHDAMYWYRQDPGQGLRLIYYSQIVNDFQKGDIAEGYSVSREKKESFPLTVTSAQKNPTAFYLCASSSLRGGNNEQFFGPGTRLTVL.

The J gene is TRBJ1-2, the V gene TRBV5-6; D is perhaps TRBD1 (5 bases). Trimming stripped 4 bases from V and 2 bases from J, with 18 bases between. The CDR3 totals 16 residues. In germline, CDR1 is SGHDT, CDR2 YYEEEE. CDR3 region: CASSRGTSKVNYGYTF. As DNA, the CDR3 is TGTGCCAGCAGCCGGGGGACTTCAAAAGTCAACTATGGCTACACCTTC. The complete variable domain, with remaining parts taken from reference TRBV5-6 and TRBJ1-2, reads DAGVTQSPTHLIKTRGQQVTLRCSPKSGHDTVSWYQQALGQGPQFIFQYYEEEERQRGNFPDRFSGHQFPNYSSELNVNALLLGDSALYLCASSRGTSKVNYGYTFGSGTRLTVV.

J is TRBJ2-7 and V is TRBV10-2; 8 nucleotides agree with TRBD1. The ends lost 1 base at V and 4 bases at J; junction bases unmatched: 3. Germline V gene lookup returns CDR1 WSHSY and CDR2 SAAADI. CDR3 size: 14 residues. The CDR3 loop reads CASSELGQGYEQYF. The CDR3 region has the DNA TGCGCCAGCAGTGAGTTAGGACAGGGATACGAGCAGTACTTC.

This sequence joins TRBV4-3 and TRBJ2-1; 7 nucleotides match TRBD1. The J segment lost 2 bases and the V segment lost 0 bases, leaving 4 bases of the junction unmatched. The CDR3 consists of 16 residues. CDR1 and CDR2 from the germline V gene are LGHNA and YSLEER. CDR3: CASSQEGQGAYNEQFF. CDR3 sequence (DNA): TGCGCCAGCAGCCAAGAAGGGCAGGGGGCCTACAATGAGCAGTTCTTC.

This sequence joins TRBV18 and TRBJ1-1; D ambiguous. Germline loops: CDR1 KGHSH, CDR2 LQKENI. V gave up 5 bases and J gave up 5 bases, with 15 bases separating them. CDR3 length: 14 residues. CDR3 region: CASSIFSRDTEAFF. The CDR3 nucleotides are TGTGCCAGCTCAATCTTCTCGAGAGATACTGAAGCTTTCTTT.

The chain employs TRBV5-6 and TRBJ1-2; possible D gene TRBD1, 5 bases. Germline lookup yields CDR1 SGHDT and CDR2 YYEEEE. The CDR3 loop spans 13 amino acids. V lost 4 bases to trimming and J lost 6 bases, with 13 bases between them. The CDR3 bases are TGTGCCAGCAGCCCTCACCCGGGGGATGGCTACACCTTC. Translated: CASSPHPGDGYTF.

The rearrangement links TRBV28 to TRBJ1-5, with TRBD1 matching over 7 bases. V lost 5 bases, J lost 6 bases, and 10 bases stayed unmatched. The germline gives CDR1 MDHEN, CDR2 SYDVKM. The CDR3 extends over 15 amino acids. In nucleotides, the CDR3 is TGTGCCAGCAGTATCCCCGCCAGGGGGTCTCAGCCCCAGCATTTT. Translation: CASSIPARGSQPQHF.

This clone was seen a handful of times. The rearrangement joins TRBV2 to TRBJ1-3; D remains ambiguous. The CDR3 contains 15 residues. The germline V gene has CDR1 SNHLY and CDR2 FYNNEI. V lost 8 bases and J 5 bases, leaving 19 bases between the germline ends. In DNA form, the CDR3 reads TGTGCCAGCGGTTCCCGGGATATCCCCCGAAACACCATATATTTT. Its translation is CASGSRDIPRNTIYF. Using reference TRBV2 and TRBJ1-3 for the parts outside the CDR3, the full variable domain is EPEVTQTPSHQVTQMGQEVILRCVPISNHLYFYWYRQILGQKVEFLVSFYNNEISEKSEIFDDQFSVERPDGSNFTLKIRSTKLEDSAMYFCASGSRDIPRNTIYFGEGSWLTVV.

The chain is built from TRBV28 and TRBJ2-5; 10 nucleotides match TRBD1. The V segment lost 4 bases and the J segment 11 bases; nucleotides outside the gene matches: 13. The CDR3 loop spans 15 amino acids. CDR1 MDHEN and CDR2 SYDVKM come from the germline V gene. The CDR3 protein is CASSSMTGGGKEQYF. The CDR3 DNA reads as TGTGCCAGCAGTTCGATGACAGGGGGCGGGAAAGAGCAGTACTTC.

The rearrangement links TRBV6-5 to TRBJ2-3; D unresolved. The CDR3 is made up of 14 amino acids. Looked up from germline, CDR1 is MNHEY and CDR2 is SVGAGI. The V end was cut by 6 bases, the J end by 0 bases, with 10 bases between. The CDR3 spells CASRFDGSTDTQYF. CDR3 DNA: TGTGCCAGCAGGTTCGACGGAAGCACAGATACGCAGTATTTT.

This chain links TRBV5-1 with TRBJ1-5; tentatively, D is TRBD1 (5 bases). This CDR3 comprises 16 residues. From germline, CDR1 is SGHRS and CDR2 YFSETQ. Trimming cost V 4 bases and J 4 bases, with 18 bases left between them. The CDR3 bases are TGCGCCAGCAGCCCCGGGGTCGGGACTCAAAATCAGCCCCAGCATTTT. It codes for CASSPGVGTQNQPQHF.

In the case of this clone: Sequence at one end of the junction differs from germline and may be a read error. V usage is TRBV28 and J usage is TRBJ2-7, with a weak D call TRBD2 (7 bases). Germline V CDR1 and CDR2: MDHEN, SYDVKM. The CDR3 has 14 residues. The CDR3 is CASSWGGQTYEQYF. The CDR3 region has the DNA TGTGCCAGCAGCTGGGGGGGGCAAACCTATGAGCAGTACTTC.

The chain is built from TRBV5-1 and TRBJ1-5; D is undetermined. The CDR3 runs 13 residues. Trimming removed 2 bases at V and 7 bases at J, with 10 bases between. In germline, CDR1 is SGHRS, CDR2 YFSETQ. CDR3 protein: CASSFDGAQPQHF. The CDR3 DNA reads as TGCGCCAGCAGCTTTGATGGTGCACAGCCCCAGCATTTT.

V gene TRBV6-6 combines with J gene TRBJ2-5; D is unresolved. V lost 2 bases and J 4 bases, leaving 5 bases between the germline ends. Germline V gene data show CDR1 as MNHNY and CDR2 as SVGAGI (reference sequence). The CDR3 is made up of 12 amino acids. The DNA of the CDR3 is TGTGCCAGCAGTTACCCTCGAGAGACCCAGTACTTC. Amino acid sequence: CASSYPRETQYF.